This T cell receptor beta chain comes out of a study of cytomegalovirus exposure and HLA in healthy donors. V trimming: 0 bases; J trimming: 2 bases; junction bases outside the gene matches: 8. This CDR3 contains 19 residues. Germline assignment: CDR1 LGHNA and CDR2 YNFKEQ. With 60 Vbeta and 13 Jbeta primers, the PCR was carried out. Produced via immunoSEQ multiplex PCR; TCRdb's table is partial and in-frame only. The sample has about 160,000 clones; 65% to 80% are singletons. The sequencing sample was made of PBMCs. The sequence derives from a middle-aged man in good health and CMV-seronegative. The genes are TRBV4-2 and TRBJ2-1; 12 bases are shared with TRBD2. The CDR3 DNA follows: TGTGCCAGCAGCCAAGATCTGACTAGCGGGGGCCTTACCTACAATGAGCAGTTCTTC. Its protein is CASSQDLTSGGLTYNEQFF.